The 29 T cell receptor beta chains given below trace back to one sample, sequenced in a study of T cell changes during pregnancy in multiple sclerosis. Generated by immunoSEQ multiplex PCR, the TCRdb table keeps only in-frame clones and is missing some. The table has approximately 85,000 clones, 90% to 95% seen once. The starting material was peripheral blood, obtained in the first trimester of pregnancy. The receptors derive from a female donor with multiple sclerosis, enrolled in a pregnancy study.

The rearrangement uses TRBV7-2 and TRBJ2-7; the match to TRBD2 covers 12 bases. Trimming at V came to 3 bases and at J to 5 bases, leaving 2 bases not matched to a gene. Germline CDR1 and CDR2: SGHTA and FQGNSA. The CDR3 is 14 residues long. CDR3 coding DNA: TGTGCCAGCAGCTTTCGGACTAGCGGGAACGAGCAGTACTTC. This codes for CASSFRTSGNEQYF.

The rearrangement links TRBV10-3 to TRBJ1-2; D is unresolved. The CDR3 runs to 14 residues. Germline loops: CDR1 ENHRY, CDR2 SYGVKD. Trimming took 2 bases from V and 6 from J, leaving 13 bases between them. DNA of the CDR3: TGTGCCATCAGTGAGGAGGCAGCCGCGCATGGCTACACCTTC. Protein sequence: CAISEEAAAHGYTF.

The rearrangement uses TRBV6-4 and TRBJ2-1; D possibly corresponds to TRBD1 (6 bases). The germline V gene encodes CDR1 MRHNA and CDR2 SNTAGT. There are 14 residues in the CDR3. Trimming removed 5 bases at V and 6 bases at J, with 14 bases between. The CDR3 is CASSHTGKGNEQFF. The CDR3 DNA reads TGTGCCAGCAGTCATACAGGGAAGGGCAATGAGCAGTTCTTC.

This clone came up a few times. The genes are TRBV6-6 and TRBJ1-1; D perhaps matches TRBD1 (5 bases). Germline V gene lookup returns CDR1 MNHNY and CDR2 SVGAGI (reference sequence). Deletions cut 6 bases from V and 7 bases from J, with 12 bases between. This CDR3 is 12 amino acids long. The CDR3 loop is CASSLQVLEAFF. CDR3 in DNA: TGTGCCAGCAGCTTACAGGTCCTTGAAGCTTTCTTT.

This clone was detected once. The gene calls are TRBV28 and TRBJ2-7; TRBD1 matches 8 bases. The length of the CDR3 is 14 residues. Germline CDR1 MDHEN, CDR2 SYDVKM. V trimming: 9 bases; J trimming: 1 base; junction bases outside the gene matches: 8. The DNA of the CDR3 is TGTGCCAGTCTCGCCAGGGGGCTATCCTACGAGCAGTACTTC. Protein sequence: CASLARGLSYEQYF.

On this clone itself: One end of the junction fails to match germline, which may point to a read error. This chain joins TRBV7-7 and TRBJ2-2; no clear D gene. Germline V gene sequence: CDR1 SSHAT, CDR2 FNYEAQ (reference sequence). CDR3 length equals 14 residues. In nucleotides, the CDR3 is TGTGCTAGCAGCTTAGATCCCGTAACCGGGGAGCTGTTTTTT. It encodes CASSLDPVTGELFF.

The table lists this clone with a few counts. The gene calls are TRBV29-1 and TRBJ2-7, with TRBD2 matching over 7 bases. V dropped 5 bases and J dropped 4; count of bases not matched to a gene: 8. Germline V gene sequence: CDR1 SQVTM, CDR2 ANQGSEA. This CDR3 contains 13 residues. DNA for the CDR3: TGCAGCGTTTCAAGTAGCGGGTTGTACGAGCAGTACTTC. Amino acid sequence: CSVSSSGLYEQYF.

V is TRBV7-6 and J is TRBJ1-3, with D possibly TRBD1 on 5 matching bases. Germline loops: CDR1 SGHVS, CDR2 FNYEAQ. V lost 3 bases, J lost 4 bases, and 10 bases lay in between. The CDR3 spans 14 residues. The CDR3 here is CASSFTGTGNTIYF. The CDR3 nucleotides read TGTGCCAGCAGCTTCACAGGAACGGGAAACACCATATATTTT.

This rearrangement joins TRBV6-5 to TRBJ1-1; the match to TRBD1 covers 9 bases. The length of the CDR3 is 15 residues. Trimming at V came to 5 bases and at J to 4 bases, leaving 8 bases not matched to a gene. Germline V gene data show CDR1 as MNHEY and CDR2 as SVGAGI. The CDR3 reads CASSPDRGAVTEAFF. CDR3 sequence (DNA): TGTGCCAGCAGTCCGGACAGGGGCGCTGTCACTGAAGCTTTCTTT.

The chain couples TRBV4-1 to TRBJ2-4, with TRBD1 identical over 8 bases. In germline, CDR1 is MGHRA, CDR2 YSYEKL. Trimming took 0 bases from V and 5 from J; bases not matched to a gene: 24. The CDR3 is 22 amino acids. The CDR3 nucleotides are TGCGCCAGCAGCCAAGATCTTGGTGCGGGGACAGGTAGAGGGATTTTGCAAAACATTCAGTACTTC. Its protein is CASSQDLGAGTGRGILQNIQYF.

The rearrangement joins TRBV11-1 to TRBJ2-7, with TRBD1 identical over 9 bases. The CDR3 consists of 15 residues. J lost 2 bases, V lost 5 bases, and 7 bases had no gene match. CDR1 SGHAT and CDR2 FQDESV come from the germline V gene (reference sequence). This CDR3 is CASSKPGQGAYEQYF. CDR3 in DNA: TGTGCCAGCAGCAAGCCGGGACAGGGAGCCTACGAGCAGTACTTC.

This rearrangement joins TRBV2 to TRBJ1-3, with no clear D. V was trimmed by 8 bases and J by 2 bases, leaving 7 bases between them. This CDR3 region has 12 residues. Germline V CDR1 and CDR2: SNHLY, FYNNEI. CDR3 residues: CASRQTGNTIYF. CDR3 in DNA: TGTGCCAGCCGACAAACTGGAAACACCATATATTTT.

The gene calls are TRBV5-1 and TRBJ2-5; tentatively, D is TRBD2 (6 bases). The CDR3 loop spans 12 amino acids. The V gene lost 3 bases and the J gene lost 14 bases, with 17 bases spanning the gap. Germline V gene sequence: CDR1 SGHRS, CDR2 YFSETQ. CDR3 sequence: CASSSMFGTDYF. The DNA of the CDR3 is TGCGCCAGCAGCTCTATGTTTGGGACTGATTACTTC. Looking up the rest from reference TRBV5-1 and TRBJ2-5 gives the full variable domain: KAGVTQTPRYLIKTRGQQVTLSCSPISGHRSVSWYQQTPGQGLQFLFEYFSETQRNKGNFPGRFSGRQFSNSRSEMNVSTLELGDSALYLCASSSMFGTDYFGPGTRLLVL.

This sequence joins TRBV27 and TRBJ2-1; TRBD1 agrees at 7 bases. This CDR3 is 16 amino acids long. The germline V gene encodes CDR1 MNHEY and CDR2 SMNVEV (reference sequence). V lost 2 bases to trimming and J lost 6 bases; unmatched junction nucleotides: 10. CDR3 coding DNA: TGTGCCAGCAGTTTAACCCGACAGGGCATAGGCAATGAGCAGTTCTTC. Its protein is CASSLTRQGIGNEQFF.

The rearrangement links TRBV7-2 to TRBJ1-2; D may be TRBD1 (6 bases). The CDR3 totals 15 residues. V lost 5 bases to trimming and J lost 7 bases, with 20 bases between them. CDR1 is SGHTA, CDR2 FQGNSA, per germline. The CDR3 DNA follows: TGTGCCAGCAGCACTCGGGACAACCCGCCGCGTGGCTACACCTTC. Protein sequence: CASSTRDNPPRGYTF. Full variable domain (remainder filled in from reference TRBV7-2 and TRBJ1-2): GAGVSQSPSNKVTEKGKDVELRCDPISGHTALYWYRQSLGQGLEFLIYFQGNSAPDKSGLPSDRFSAERTGGSVSTLTIQRTQQEDSAVYLCASSTRDNPPRGYTFGSGTRLTVV.

The V call is TRBV6-6, the J call TRBJ1-2; 9 bases map to TRBD1. Losses at the gene ends were 7 bases for V and 5 bases for J; bases not matched to a gene: 5. There are 13 residues in the CDR3. CDR1 is MNHNY, CDR2 SVGAGI, per germline (reference sequence). The DNA of the CDR3 is TGTGCCAGCAACCCGACAGGGGGATATGGCTACACCTTC. The encoded protein is CASNPTGGYGYTF.

The CDR3 spells CASSYRDRAPGAFF. The CDR3 region has the DNA TGTGCCAGCAGCTACCGGGACAGGGCTCCCGGAGCTTTCTTT. V and J are TRBV7-9 and TRBJ1-1, with 9 positions matching TRBD1. CDR3 length equals 14 residues. Germline CDR1 reads SEHNR; CDR2 reads FQNEAQ (reference sequence). The J segment lost 10 bases and the V segment lost 4 bases, leaving 10 bases of the junction unmatched. Full variable domain (remainder filled in from reference TRBV7-9 and TRBJ1-1): DTGVSQNPRHKITKRGQNVTFRCDPISEHNRLYWYRQTLGQGPEFLTYFQNEAQLEKSRLLSDRFSAERPKGSFSTLEIQRTEQGDSAMYLCASSYRDRAPGAFFGQGTRLTVV.

V is TRBV11-3 and J is TRBJ2-7, with 8 bases that match TRBD1. The V segment lost 6 bases and the J segment 2 bases; nucleotides outside the gene matches: 6. The germline V gene has CDR1 SGHNT and CDR2 YENEEA. The CDR3 sequence is 14 residues long. The CDR3 DNA is TGTGCCAGCAGTCAACAACAGGGGGCCTACGAGCAGTACTTC. It is translated as CASSQQQGAYEQYF.

The J gene is TRBJ2-3, the V gene TRBV27; the match to TRBD1 covers 10 bases. With 7 bases clipped from V and 3 bases from J, the junction kept 10 bases outside the gene matches. Germline CDR1 and CDR2: MNHEY and SMNVEV (reference sequence). This CDR3 is 16 amino acids long. CDR3 protein: CASTSGTGDGTDTQYF. CDR3 nucleotides: TGTGCCAGCACCTCTGGGACAGGGGATGGAACAGATACGCAGTATTTT.

Remarks on this clone: Other nucleotide sequences from this sample produce the same CDR3. The CDR3 spells CASSYGGRYSNQPQHF. DNA of the CDR3: TGTGCCAGCAGTTACGGTGGCAGATATAGCAATCAGCCCCAGCATTTT. The rearrangement links TRBV6-5 to TRBJ1-5, with D hard to call. V was cut by 2 bases and J by 0 bases, with 11 bases left in between. Germline CDR1 and CDR2: MNHEY and SVGAGI. The CDR3 is made up of 16 amino acids.

V and J are TRBV7-2 and TRBJ2-7; D is perhaps TRBD2 (5 bases). V was cut by 4 bases and J by 3 bases, with 10 bases left in between. Germline CDR1 SGHTA, CDR2 FQGNSA. This CDR3 has 13 amino acids. In DNA, the CDR3 is TGTGCCAGCAGCTCCCGAGCGGACTACGAGCAGTACTTC. The encoded protein is CASSSRADYEQYF.

The chain combines TRBV6-5 with TRBJ1-6; 8 bases agree with TRBD1. The CDR3 is 16 residues long. V shed 0 bases, J shed 7 bases, and the junction held 5 bases outside the gene matches. Looked up from germline, CDR1 is MNHEY and CDR2 is SVGAGI. The chain's CDR3 is CASSYSSRGLNSPLHF. As DNA, the CDR3 is TGTGCCAGCAGTTACTCGAGCAGGGGGCTAAATTCACCCCTCCACTTT.

V is TRBV18 and J is TRBJ1-4, with 8 bases fitting TRBD1. The V gene end was trimmed by 3 bases and the J gene end by 7 bases; junction bases not matched to a gene: 7. This CDR3 has 15 residues. The germline V gene encodes CDR1 KGHSH and CDR2 LQKENI. CDR3 protein: CASSPRQGAGEKLFF. The CDR3 DNA is TGTGCCAGCTCACCCCGGCAGGGGGCAGGTGAAAAACTGTTTTTT.

V is TRBV18 and J is TRBJ2-2; the match to TRBD1 covers 9 bases. The CDR3 sequence is 15 residues long. Germline V gene lookup returns CDR1 KGHSH and CDR2 LQKENI. J was trimmed by 7 bases and V by 3 bases; bases with no gene match: 6. CDR3 bases: TGTGCCAGCTCACCTCGGACAGGGGAGAGCGGGGAGCTGTTTTTT. Protein: CASSPRTGESGELFF.

V is TRBV7-9 and J is TRBJ2-7; TRBD2 aligns across 11 bases. The CDR3 loop spans 14 amino acids. Germline lookup yields CDR1 SEHNR and CDR2 FQNEAQ (reference sequence). V shed 5 bases, J shed 5 bases, and the junction held 5 bases outside the gene matches. The CDR3, as DNA: TGTGCCAGCAGCCGCACTAGCGGGGGAAACGAGCAGTACTTC. It encodes CASSRTSGGNEQYF.

CDR3 protein: CASSLSGGPYQETQYF. The CDR3 DNA reads as TGTGCCAGCAGTTTGTCAGGGGGACCGTACCAAGAGACCCAGTACTTC. V gene TRBV28 combines with J gene TRBJ2-5; 7 bases are shared with TRBD1. V lost 3 bases and J lost 0; bases outside the gene matches: 7. CDR3 length: 16 residues. CDR1 is MDHEN and CDR2 is SYDVKM in the germline V gene.

This chain links TRBV9 with TRBJ1-4; D ambiguous. Per the germline V gene, CDR1 is SGDLS and CDR2 is YYNGEE. The CDR3 runs 14 residues. Trimming left V 0 bases short and J 5 bases short, with 8 bases between. For the CDR3, the DNA is TGTGCCAGCAGCGTAGGGCCGTTCAATGAAAAACTGTTTTTT. It codes for CASSVGPFNEKLFF.

The rearrangement joins TRBV7-6 to TRBJ1-6; 9 bases fit TRBD1. Unmatched junction bases numbered 5, after V lost 3 bases and J lost 8 bases. Per germline, CDR1 SGHVS and CDR2 FNYEAQ. The CDR3 is 15 amino acids. CDR3 region: CASSFTGQGDSPLHF. The CDR3, as DNA: TGTGCCAGCAGCTTTACGGGACAGGGAGATTCACCCCTCCACTTT.

The chain is built from TRBV7-3 and TRBJ2-1, with D possibly being TRBD2 (6 bases). CDR1 SGHTA and CDR2 FQGTGA come from the germline V gene. V lost 5 bases and J 3 bases, leaving 14 bases between the germline ends. This CDR3 region has 15 residues. CDR3: CASSAGTGFYNEQFF. As DNA, the CDR3 is TGTGCCAGCAGCGCCGGGACTGGGTTCTACAATGAGCAGTTCTTC.